This T cell receptor (beta chain) is from a study of control samples from healthy donors and cancer patients. Assay: immunoSEQ multiplex PCR; the TCRdb copy retains only in-frame clones and omits some. The table for this sample gives around 190,000 clones. Trimming shortened V by 4 bases and J by 4 bases, and 19 bases separated the two germline ends. In germline, CDR1 is MDHEN, CDR2 SYDVKM. This CDR3 has 16 amino acids. The sequenced sample consisted of blood. The chain joins TRBV28 to TRBJ1-2; D gene uncertain. The sequence came from a woman aged 25 to 39 in good health. The CDR3 reads CASSSVARASGYGYTF. The CDR3 region has the DNA TGTGCCAGCAGTTCCGTTGCGAGGGCCTCCGGCTATGGCTACACCTTC.